The T cell receptor beta chain described here comes from a study of response to subunit inactivated influenza vaccine. General observations from the study: With each seasonal influenza vaccination, the authors suggested, few new T cells are recruited.

The V and J ends lost 1 base and 0 bases respectively, with 20 bases between them. The CDR3 runs to 18 residues. Per germline, CDR1 DFQATT and CDR2 SNEGSKA (reference sequence). TCRdb ran MiXCR on the RT-PCR reads and lists one entry per CDR3 protein. The sample shows a few hundred thousand distinct CDR3 sequences, around 9.9% of them seen only once. This clonotype was seen ten or more times. Its matching antigen is unknown. The genes are TRBV20-1 and TRBJ2-3; D assignment may be TRBD1 or TRBD2 (5 bases each). This clonotype was obtained from a man in his forties or fifties who received an inactivated influenza vaccine. The material sequenced was PBMCs from blood, taken about 40 days after vaccination. CDR3 bases: TGCAGTGCTAGAGGGGGCGCAGGACTCGACTCTAGCACAGATACGCAGTATTTT. Residues: CSARGGAGLDSSTDTQYF.